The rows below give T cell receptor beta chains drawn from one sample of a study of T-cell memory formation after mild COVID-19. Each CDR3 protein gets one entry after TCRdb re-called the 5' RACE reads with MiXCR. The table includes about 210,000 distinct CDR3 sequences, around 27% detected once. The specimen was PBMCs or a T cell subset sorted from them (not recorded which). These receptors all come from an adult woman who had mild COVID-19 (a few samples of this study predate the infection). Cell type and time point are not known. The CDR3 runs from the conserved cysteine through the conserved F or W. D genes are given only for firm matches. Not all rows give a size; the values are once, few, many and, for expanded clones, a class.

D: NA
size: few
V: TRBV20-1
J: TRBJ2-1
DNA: TGCAGTGCTAGAGATCGACCATACTCCTACAATGAGCAGTTCTTC
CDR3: CSARDRPYSYNEQFF

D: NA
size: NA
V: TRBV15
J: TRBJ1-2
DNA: TGTGCCACCAGCAGAGTTAGGGAGGGCAGCTATGGCTACACCTTC
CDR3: CATSRVREGSYGYTF

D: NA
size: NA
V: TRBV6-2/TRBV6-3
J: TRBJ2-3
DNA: TGTGCCAGCAGTTACTCGGAGGAGCCCACAGATACGCAGTATTTT
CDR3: CASSYSEEPTDTQYF

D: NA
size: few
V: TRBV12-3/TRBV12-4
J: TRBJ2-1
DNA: TGTGCCAGCAGTTTAGGGTTTGTCCAGTTCTTC
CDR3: CASSLGFVQFF

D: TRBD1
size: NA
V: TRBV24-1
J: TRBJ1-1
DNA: TGTGCCACCAGTGATTTGCAGTTCGCCGGGACAGGAGGCACTGAAGCTTTCTTT
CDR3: CATSDLQFAGTGGTEAFF

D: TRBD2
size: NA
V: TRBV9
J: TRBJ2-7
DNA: TGTGCCAGCAGCACGGGACTAGCCACCTACGAGCAGTACTTC
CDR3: CASSTGLATYEQYF

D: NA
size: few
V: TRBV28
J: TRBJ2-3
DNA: TGTGCCAGCAGTCTAAGTCTCACAGATACGCAGTATTTT
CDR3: CASSLSLTDTQYF

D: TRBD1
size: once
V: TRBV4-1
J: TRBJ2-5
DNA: TGCGCCAGCAGCCACGATGGGACAGGGTCACAAGAGACCCAGTACTTC
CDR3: CASSHDGTGSQETQYF

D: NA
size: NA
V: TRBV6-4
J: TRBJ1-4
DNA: TGTGCCAGCAGTCCGACAGGAACTAATGAAAAACTGTTTTTT
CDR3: CASSPTGTNEKLFF

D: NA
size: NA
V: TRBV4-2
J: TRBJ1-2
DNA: TGTGCCAGCAGCCAAGACATTCCTCCGGACAAATATGGCTACACCTTC
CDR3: CASSQDIPPDKYGYTF

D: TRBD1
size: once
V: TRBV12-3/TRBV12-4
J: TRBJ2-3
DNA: TGTGCCCGCAGGGATACAGGGGGCGGGGATACGCAGTATTTT
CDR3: CARRDTGGGDTQYF

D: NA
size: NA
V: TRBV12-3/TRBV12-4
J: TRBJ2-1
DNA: TGTGCCAGCAGTTTAGGTCGTGACATGGTAAATGAGCAGTTCTTC
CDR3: CASSLGRDMVNEQFF

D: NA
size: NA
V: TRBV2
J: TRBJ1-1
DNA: TGTGCCAGCCAGGACAGTTCCACTGAAGCTTTCTTT
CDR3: CASQDSSTEAFF

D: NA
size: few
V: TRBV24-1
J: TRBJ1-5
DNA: TGTGCCACCTCGCAGTATAGCAATCAGCCCCAGCATTTT
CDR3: CATSQYSNQPQHF

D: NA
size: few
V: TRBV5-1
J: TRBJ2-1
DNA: TGCGCCAGCAGCCCCCAGGGAGGGGGCCCATACAATGAGCAGTTCTTC
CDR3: CASSPQGGGPYNEQFF

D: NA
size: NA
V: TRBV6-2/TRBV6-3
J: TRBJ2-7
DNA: TGTGCCAGCATTGGGGTCCCCTACGAGCAGTACTTC
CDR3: CASIGVPYEQYF

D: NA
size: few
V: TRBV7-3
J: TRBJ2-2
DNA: TGTGCCAGCAGCCCTATGGGGGGCAGACGTTCTGGGGAGCTGTTTTTT
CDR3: CASSPMGGRRSGELFF

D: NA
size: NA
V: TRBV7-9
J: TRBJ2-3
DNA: TGTGCCAGCAGCTTAACAGGACCAGATACGCAGTATTTT
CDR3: CASSLTGPDTQYF

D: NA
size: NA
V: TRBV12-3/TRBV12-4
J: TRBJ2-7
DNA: TGTGCCAGCAGTTTAAGGTGGGTCTACGAGCAGTACTTC
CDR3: CASSLRWVYEQYF

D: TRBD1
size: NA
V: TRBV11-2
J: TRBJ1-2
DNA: TGTGCCAGCAGCTTAAGCCTGACAGGGGCTGGCTACACCTTC
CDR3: CASSLSLTGAGYTF

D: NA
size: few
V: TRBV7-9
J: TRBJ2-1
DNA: TGTGCCAGCAGCCAGGATCACAATGAGCAGTTCTTC
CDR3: CASSQDHNEQFF

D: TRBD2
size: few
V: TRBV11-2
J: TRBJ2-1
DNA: TGTGCCAGCAGCTCACGGACTAGCGGGGGCCGGCGGGGGAGCGGGGCCTCCTACAATGAGCAGTTCTTC
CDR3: CASSSRTSGGRRGSGASYNEQFF

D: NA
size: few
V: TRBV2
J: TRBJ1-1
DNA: TGTGCCAGCCCGAGGGATCTGAACACTGAAGCTTTCTTT
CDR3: CASPRDLNTEAFF

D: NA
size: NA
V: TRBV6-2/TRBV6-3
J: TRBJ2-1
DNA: TGTGCCAGCAGTTACCCGGATGAGCAGTTCTTC
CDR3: CASSYPDEQFF

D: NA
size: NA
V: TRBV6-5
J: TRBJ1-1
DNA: TGTGCCAGCAGTTACTTGCAGGGGATCGAAGCTTTCTTT
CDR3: CASSYLQGIEAFF

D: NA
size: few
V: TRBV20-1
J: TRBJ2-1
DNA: TGCAGTGCTAGAGATGTCGCGGGGTCCTCCTACAATGAGCAGTTCTTC
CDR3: CSARDVAGSSYNEQFF

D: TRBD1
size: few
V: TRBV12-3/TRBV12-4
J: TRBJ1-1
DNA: TGTGCCAGCAGTCCGGGACAGGGAGGGCTGGCGAACACTGAAGCTTTCTTT
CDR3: CASSPGQGGLANTEAFF

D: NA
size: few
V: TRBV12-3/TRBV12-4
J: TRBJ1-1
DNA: TGTGCCAGCAGTTCCCCGCCGTGGGGAACTGAAGCTTTCTTT
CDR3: CASSSPPWGTEAFF

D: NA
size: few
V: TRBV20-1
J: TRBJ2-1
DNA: TGCAGTGTCCAGCCCTACAATGAGCAGTTCTTC
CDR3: CSVQPYNEQFF

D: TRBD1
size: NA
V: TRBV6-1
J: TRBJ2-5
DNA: TGTGCCAGCAGTGAAAGGGACAGGGTCCCTCCTCAAGAGACCCAGTACTTC
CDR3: CASSERDRVPPQETQYF

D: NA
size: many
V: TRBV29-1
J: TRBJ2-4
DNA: TGCAGCGTAAAGACCTCTAACATTCAGTACTTC
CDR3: CSVKTSNIQYF

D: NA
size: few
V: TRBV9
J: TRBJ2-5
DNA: TGTGCCAGCAGCGTAGAAAGCAAAGAGACCCAGTACTTC
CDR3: CASSVESKETQYF

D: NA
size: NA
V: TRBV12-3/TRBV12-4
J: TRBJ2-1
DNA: TGTGCCAGCAGGGACCAGGTCACCAATGAGCAGTTCTTC
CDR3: CASRDQVTNEQFF

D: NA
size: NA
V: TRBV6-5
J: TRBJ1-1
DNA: TGTGCCAGCTTCGGTGCGGTGAACACTGAAGCTTTCTTT
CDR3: CASFGAVNTEAFF

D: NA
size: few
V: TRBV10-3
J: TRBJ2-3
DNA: TGTGCCATCAGGCCTCGGGGGCGCACAGATACGCAGTATTTT
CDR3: CAIRPRGRTDTQYF

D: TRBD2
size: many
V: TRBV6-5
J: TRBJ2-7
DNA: TGTGCCAGCGGAATTCTAGCGGGATCTATGCGGGAGCAGTACTTC
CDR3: CASGILAGSMREQYF

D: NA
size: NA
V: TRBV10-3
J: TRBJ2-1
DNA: TGTGCCATCAGTGCCTCTCAAAATCTTAATGAGCAGTTCTTC
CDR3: CAISASQNLNEQFF

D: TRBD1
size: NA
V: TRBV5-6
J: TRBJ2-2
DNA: TGTGCCAGCAGCTTTCAGAGACAGGGGTACACCGGGGAGCTGTTTTTT
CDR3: CASSFQRQGYTGELFF

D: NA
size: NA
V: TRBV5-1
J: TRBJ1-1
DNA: TGCGCCAGCACCGCGGGCCCCAACACTGAAGCTTTCTTT
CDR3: CASTAGPNTEAFF

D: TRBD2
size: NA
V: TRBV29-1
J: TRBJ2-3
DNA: TGCAGCGTTAGCGGGGACAGCACAGATACGCAGTATTTT
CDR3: CSVSGDSTDTQYF

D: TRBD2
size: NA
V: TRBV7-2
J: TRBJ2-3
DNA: TGTGCCAGCAGCAAGTATAGCGGGGGCCCCACAGATACGCAGTATTTT
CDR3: CASSKYSGGPTDTQYF

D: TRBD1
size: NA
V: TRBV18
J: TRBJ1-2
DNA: TGTGCCAGCTCACCACCGGGACAGGGGAGTCTCTATGGCTACACCTTC
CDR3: CASSPPGQGSLYGYTF

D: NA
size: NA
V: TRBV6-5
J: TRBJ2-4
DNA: TGTGCCAGCAGCCCCCCCGTCCTAGCCAAAAACATTCAGTACTTC
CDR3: CASSPPVLAKNIQYF

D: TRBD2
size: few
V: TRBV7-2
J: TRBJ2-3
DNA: TGTGCCAGCAGCTTCGGGACTAGCGGGAGTGCCGATACGCAGTATTTT
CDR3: CASSFGTSGSADTQYF

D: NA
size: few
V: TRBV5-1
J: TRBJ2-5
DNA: TGCGCCAGCAGCTTGGCCTTGGAAGAGACCCAGTACTTC
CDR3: CASSLALEETQYF

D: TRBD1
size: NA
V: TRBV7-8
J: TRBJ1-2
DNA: TGTGCCAGCAGCTTAGGCGGACAGGCGAACTATGGCTACACCTTC
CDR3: CASSLGGQANYGYTF

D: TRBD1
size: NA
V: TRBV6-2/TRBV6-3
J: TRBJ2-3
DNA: TGTGCCAGCAGTGTACTGACAGGGCTGGGAACAGATACGCAGTATTTT
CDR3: CASSVLTGLGTDTQYF

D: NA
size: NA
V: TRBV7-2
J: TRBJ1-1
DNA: TGTGCCAGCAGCTTTTGGAGTAACACTGAAGCTTTCTTT
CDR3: CASSFWSNTEAFF

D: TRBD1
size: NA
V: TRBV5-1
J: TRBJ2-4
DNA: TGCGCCAGCAGCTTGGGAGGTGGGACAGTCGCCAAAAACATTCAGTACTTC
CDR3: CASSLGGGTVAKNIQYF

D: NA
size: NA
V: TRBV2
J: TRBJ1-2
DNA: TGTGCCAGCAATTTCGAGGGGCTCGAAAGTGGCTACACCTTC
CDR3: CASNFEGLESGYTF

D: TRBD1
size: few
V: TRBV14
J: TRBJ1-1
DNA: TGTGCGACAGGGGTGAGTTTCACTGAAGCTTTCTTT
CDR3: CATGVSFTEAFF